The next 27 T cell receptor beta chains were all read from a single sample in a study of OX40 agonist ivuxolimab in advanced cancers. Profiled with immunoSEQ multiplex PCR; TCRdb holds only in-frame clones, not every one. The sample has around 79,000 clones, 88% seen once. The material sequenced was CD4+ or CD8+ T cells sorted from blood, taken in a trial of the OX40 agonist ivuxolimab. These receptors were collected from an adult with an advanced solid tumor such as melanoma, head and neck, liver or kidney cancer.

This clone was detected only once. This chain links TRBV6-1 with TRBJ2-1, with a possible D match to TRBD2 (6 bases). Germline lookup yields CDR1 MNHNS and CDR2 SASEGT. This CDR3 has 15 amino acids. The V end lost 2 bases, the J end lost 4 bases, and 12 bases lay between the germline ends. The DNA of the CDR3 is TGTGCCAGCAGTGAATTGCAGCGGGTTTACAATGAGCAGTTCTTC. Protein sequence: CASSELQRVYNEQFF.

The V call is TRBV5-1, the J call TRBJ2-7, with TRBD2 matching 11 bases. Germline trimming cut 3 bases from V and 5 bases from J; bases unmatched to any gene: 7. The germline V gene encodes CDR1 SGHRS and CDR2 YFSETQ. The CDR3 is made up of 15 amino acids. As DNA, the CDR3 is TGCGCCAGCAGCTCTGAACTAGCGGGAGTTCACGAGCAGTACTTC. Translated, it gives CASSSELAGVHEQYF.

The chain is built from TRBV7-9 and TRBJ1-1, with a weak D call TRBD1 (5 bases). Trimming removed 5 bases from V and 2 bases from J, with 12 bases in between. Germline CDR1 SEHNR, CDR2 FQNEAQ (reference sequence). The CDR3 length is 14 residues. The CDR3 here is CASSPPTGNTEAFF. For the CDR3, the DNA is TGTGCCAGCAGCCCCCCCACAGGCAACACTGAAGCTTTCTTT.

The chain uses TRBV6-1 and TRBJ2-3; 11 bases align to TRBD1. CDR1 MNHNS and CDR2 SASEGT come from the germline V gene. The CDR3 is 14 residues long. V dropped 4 bases and J dropped 7; count of bases not matched to a gene: 4. CDR3 residues: CASSAGTGGNTQYF. In nucleotides, the CDR3 is TGTGCCAGCAGTGCCGGGACAGGGGGAAATACGCAGTATTTT.

The chain recombines TRBV27 with TRBJ1-2; 7 positions match TRBD1. With V trimmed by 3 bases and J by 4 bases, 14 bases remained unmatched. This CDR3 is built from 17 residues. Germline V gene lookup returns CDR1 MNHEY and CDR2 SMNVEV (reference sequence). The CDR3 sequence is CASSFRDRSRGSYGYTF. DNA of the CDR3: TGTGCCAGCAGTTTTCGGGATCGTTCCAGGGGGAGCTATGGCTACACCTTC.

This CDR3 reads CASSSRRGNQPQHF. The CDR3 DNA reads TGTGCCAGCAGTTCGCGGCGGGGCAATCAGCCCCAGCATTTT. The chain recombines TRBV2 with TRBJ1-5; D not certain. The CDR3 sequence is 14 residues long. V was trimmed by 5 bases and J by 2 bases, leaving 10 bases between them. Per the germline V gene, CDR1 is SNHLY and CDR2 is FYNNEI.

The chain combines TRBV2 with TRBJ2-1, with D perhaps TRBD1 (6 bases). Trimming shortened V by 0 bases and J by 4 bases, and 13 bases separated the two germline ends. The CDR3 is made up of 16 amino acids. Germline CDR1 and CDR2: SNHLY and FYNNEI. As DNA, the CDR3 is TGTGCCAGCAGTGAAGCGCTTCAACAGGGATACAATGAGCAGTTCTTC. Protein: CASSEALQQGYNEQFF. Complete variable domain (other parts from reference TRBV2 and TRBJ2-1): EPEVTQTPSHQVTQMGQEVILRCVPISNHLYFYWYRQILGQKVEFLVSFYNNEISEKSEIFDDQFSVERPDGSNFTLKIRSTKLEDSAMYFCASSEALQQGYNEQFFGPGTRLTVL.

This rearrangement joins TRBV5-4 to TRBJ2-3, with 14 positions matching TRBD2. After removal of 0 bases from V and 4 bases from J, the junction contained 4 bases not matched to a gene. Germline loops: CDR1 SGHNT, CDR2 YYREEE (reference sequence). The CDR3 is 17 amino acids. The CDR3 sequence: CASSLGGTSGSADTQYF. The CDR3 nucleotides are TGTGCCAGCAGCTTGGGGGGGACTAGCGGGAGTGCAGATACGCAGTATTTT.

The V gene is TRBV4-1, the J gene TRBJ2-3; perhaps TRBD1 as D (6 bases). V lost 4 bases and J lost 2, with 10 bases in between. CDR1 and CDR2 (germline): MGHRA, YSYEKL. The CDR3 extends over 14 amino acids. This CDR3 is CASSRQADTDTQYF. DNA of the CDR3: TGCGCCAGCAGCCGACAGGCTGACACAGATACGCAGTATTTT.

The chain recombines TRBV9 with TRBJ2-3; D not resolved. This CDR3 contains 14 residues. Trimming took 0 bases from V and 2 from J, leaving 7 bases between them. Germline V gives CDR1 SGDLS, CDR2 YYNGEE. CDR3 in DNA: TGTGCCAGCAGCGTAGCTTGGGACACAGATACGCAGTATTTT. It specifies CASSVAWDTDTQYF.

Only a few counts were recorded for this clone. V and J are TRBV6-5 and TRBJ1-5; D perhaps matches TRBD1 (6 bases). The CDR3 runs to 15 residues. From germline, CDR1 is MNHEY and CDR2 SVGAGI. V lost 6 bases and J lost 7, with 19 bases in between. CDR3 nucleotides: TGTGCCAGCAGCGTTGGAGGGGGGGGTTTGCAGCCCCAGCATTTT. Its translation: CASSVGGGGLQPQHF.

The chain has TRBV29-1 and TRBJ1-1, with 7 bases matching TRBD1. With V trimmed by 7 bases and J by 1 base, 9 bases remained unmatched. Germline V gene sequence: CDR1 SQVTM, CDR2 ANQGSEA. There are 14 residues in the CDR3. The CDR3 DNA reads TGCAGCGCGAAAGACAGGGCTTCGAACACTGAAGCTTTCTTT. Translation: CSAKDRASNTEAFF.

Details on this clone: One junction end does not reproduce the germline sequence, and a read error may be involved. This chain links TRBV7-7 with TRBJ2-1; 10 bases match TRBD2. Looked up from germline, CDR1 is SSHAT and CDR2 is FNYEAQ (reference sequence). The CDR3 consists of 15 residues. The CDR3 sequence: CASSLSEAGGGEQFF. The CDR3 region has the DNA TGTGCTAGCAGCTTGAGTGAAGCGGGAGGGGGCGAGCAGTTCTTC.

The chain joins TRBV6-5 to TRBJ2-7; 10 nucleotides align to TRBD2. The germline gives CDR1 MNHEY, CDR2 SVGAGI. The trim removed 0 bases at V and 3 bases at J, leaving 2 bases unmatched. The CDR3 runs 15 residues. In nucleotides, the CDR3 is TGTGCCAGCAGTTACTCCCCTAGCGGGGGCTACGAGCAGTACTTC. This sequence encodes CASSYSPSGGYEQYF.

The gene calls are TRBV7-9 and TRBJ2-1; TRBD1 is a possible D gene (6 bases). Deletions cut 1 base from V and 2 bases from J, with 9 bases between. Germline CDR1 reads SEHNR; CDR2 reads FQNEAQ (reference sequence). There are 15 residues in the CDR3. The CDR3 spells CASSLGGPAYNEQFF. Written as DNA, the CDR3 is TGTGCCAGCAGCTTAGGGGGGCCAGCCTACAATGAGCAGTTCTTC.

The rearrangement joins TRBV5-1 to TRBJ2-5, with 8 bases matching TRBD1. Losses at the gene ends were 4 bases for V and 4 bases for J; bases not matched to a gene: 3. CDR1 and CDR2 from the germline V gene are SGHRS and YFSETQ. The CDR3 runs to 13 residues. The CDR3 spells CASSRDRRETQYF. For the CDR3, the DNA is TGCGCCAGCAGCCGGGACAGGCGAGAGACCCAGTACTTC.

The rearrangement links TRBV5-1 to TRBJ2-7; 7 nucleotides agree with TRBD1. V was clipped by 4 bases and J by 3 bases; unmatched bases: 4. From germline, CDR1 is SGHRS and CDR2 YFSETQ. There are 13 residues in the CDR3. CDR3 DNA sequence: TGCGCCAGCAGCCTGGGACAGAACTACGAGCAGTACTTC. It encodes CASSLGQNYEQYF.

This chain connects TRBV28 to TRBJ1-2, with 7 bases that match TRBD1. The CDR3 spans 14 residues. With 6 bases clipped from V and 1 base from J, the junction kept 5 bases outside the gene matches. Per the germline V gene, CDR1 is MDHEN and CDR2 is SYDVKM. CDR3 nucleotide sequence: TGTGCCAGCAGCCAACGGGACAGTAACTATGGCTACACCTTC. Protein: CASSQRDSNYGYTF.

There are a few counts of this clone. The CDR3 DNA reads as TGTGCCAGCAGCCTTCGGACAGACTACGAGCAGTACTTC. Translated: CASSLRTDYEQYF. The V call is TRBV11-2, the J call TRBJ2-7, with a possible D match to TRBD1 (6 bases). CDR3 length: 13 amino acids. Trimming took off 5 bases at V and 3 bases at J, with 11 bases between the two ends. Germline V lookup: CDR1 SGHAT, CDR2 FQNNGV.

The CDR3 nucleotides are TGTGCCAGCACACCTAACAGGGCGTCCTACGAGCAGTACTTC. Its protein product is CASTPNRASYEQYF. V and J are TRBV6-1 and TRBJ2-7; perhaps TRBD1 as D (6 bases). Trimming removed 7 bases at V and 1 base at J, with 14 bases between. CDR1 and CDR2 (germline): MNHNS, SASEGT. CDR3 length equals 14 residues.

This chain links TRBV14 with TRBJ1-3; 7 bases are shared with TRBD1. Germline V gene data show CDR1 as SGHDN and CDR2 as FVKESK. Unmatched junction bases numbered 13, after V lost 4 bases and J lost 4 bases. This CDR3 has 17 residues. The CDR3 DNA reads TGTGCCAGCAGCCGCCGAACCGGGACAGATATCGGAAACACCATATATTTT. Translating it yields CASSRRTGTDIGNTIYF.

The chain employs TRBV7-8 and TRBJ2-1, with 10 bases fitting TRBD1. The CDR3 sequence is 15 residues long. The V segment lost 1 base and the J segment 5 bases; nucleotides outside the gene matches: 2. CDR1 is SGHVS and CDR2 is FQNEAQ in the germline V gene. The DNA for the CDR3 is TGTGCCAGCAGCTTAGGGACAGGGGGTCACAATGAGCAGTTCTTC. Amino acids: CASSLGTGGHNEQFF.

The chain has TRBV4-1 and TRBJ2-2; the match to TRBD2 covers 7 bases. The CDR3 has 17 amino acids. Losses at the gene ends were 4 bases for V and 0 bases for J; bases not matched to a gene: 8. Germline V gene sequence: CDR1 MGHRA, CDR2 YSYEKL. CDR3 sequence: CASSPGASGTNTGELFF. The CDR3 DNA reads as TGCGCCAGCAGCCCCGGGGCTAGCGGTACGAACACCGGGGAGCTGTTTTTT.

This chain links TRBV5-4 with TRBJ2-5; 12 nucleotides line up with TRBD1. Germline V gene sequence: CDR1 SGHNT, CDR2 YYREEE (reference sequence). Losses at the gene ends were 2 bases for V and 5 bases for J; bases not matched to a gene: 7. This CDR3 has 16 amino acids. The CDR3 loop reads CASSLGTGGRGETQYF. CDR3 DNA sequence: TGTGCCAGCAGCTTAGGGACAGGGGGCAGAGGGGAGACCCAGTACTTC.

This sequence joins TRBV5-8 and TRBJ2-1; 10 nucleotides align to TRBD2. The V gene's germline CDR1 is SGHTS and CDR2 YDEGEE. CDR3 size: 15 residues. The J segment lost 4 bases and the V segment lost 2 bases, leaving 3 bases of the junction unmatched. The CDR3 sequence: CASSFSSGRYNEQFF. CDR3 in DNA: TGTGCCAGCAGCTTCTCTAGCGGGAGATACAATGAGCAGTTCTTC.

V is TRBV7-6 and J is TRBJ2-3, with D hard to call. This CDR3 region has 12 residues. Germline V gene lookup returns CDR1 SGHVS and CDR2 FNYEAQ. Deletions cut 5 bases from V and 2 bases from J, with 5 bases between. The CDR3 nucleotides read TGTGCCAGCAGCGCGGCCACAGATACGCAGTATTTT. Protein: CASSAATDTQYF.

This rearrangement joins TRBV5-1 to TRBJ2-7, with D perhaps being TRBD1 or TRBD2 (5 bases each). The germline V and J ends were trimmed by 0 bases and 3 bases, with 13 bases remaining between them. Germline V CDR1 and CDR2: SGHRS, YFSETQ. CDR3 length: 15 amino acids. The CDR3 sequence: CASSLAGTEYYEQYF. Written as DNA, the CDR3 is TGCGCCAGCAGCTTGGCGGGGACCGAATACTACGAGCAGTACTTC.